The clone carrying this T cell receptor (beta chain) was observed a handful of times. Original processing methods: Scientists estimated how many nucleated cells there were by amplifying reference gene primers. Method: immunoSEQ multiplex PCR; TCRdb's copy keeps in-frame clones and lacks some. D and trimming were read from the DNA, whereas the V and J calls and clone size are those reported in that table. The sample yields roughly 46,000 clones, 85% to 90% seen once. Germline V gene sequence: CDR1 SGHTA, CDR2 FQGTGA. Trimming removed 5 bases from V and 5 bases from J; junction bases left unmatched: 5. CDR3 size: 16 residues. These data originate in a study of blood T cell repertoires in COVID-19. Study details: The United States, Italy and Spain supplied acute and convalescent COVID-19 samples. Sample material is recorded as cDNA or gDNA derived from T cells, B-cell-depleted T cells, or PBMCs.

The chain has TRBV7-3 and TRBJ2-1, with TRBD2 matching 14 bases. This receptor was identified in a man aged 50 to 60 with active COVID-19. The sample was peripheral blood. CDR3 nucleotide sequence: TGTGCCAGCAGCCTTGGGACTAGCGGGGGTCACAATGAGCAGTTCTTC. As protein: CASSLGTSGGHNEQFF.